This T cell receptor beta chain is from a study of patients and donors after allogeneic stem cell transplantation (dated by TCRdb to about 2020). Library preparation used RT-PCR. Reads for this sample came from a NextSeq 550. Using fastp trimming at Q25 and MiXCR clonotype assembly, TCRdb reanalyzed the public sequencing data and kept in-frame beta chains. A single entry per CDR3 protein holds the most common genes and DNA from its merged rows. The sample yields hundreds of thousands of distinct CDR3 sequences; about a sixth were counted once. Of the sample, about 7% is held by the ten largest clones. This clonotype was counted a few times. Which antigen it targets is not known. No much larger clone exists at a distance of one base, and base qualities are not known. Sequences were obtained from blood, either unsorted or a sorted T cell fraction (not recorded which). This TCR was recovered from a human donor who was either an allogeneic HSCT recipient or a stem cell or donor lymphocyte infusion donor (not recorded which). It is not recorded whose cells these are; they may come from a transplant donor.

The CDR3: CASSPAGRSYNEQFF. The nucleotides are TGTGCCAGCAGTCCCGCTGGCCGCTCCTACAATGAGCAGTTCTTC. The chain couples TRBV12-3 or TRBV12-4 to TRBJ2-1; no D gene call is confident. V sheds 5 bases and J sheds 0 bases, leaving 11 bases between their ends. The CDR3 measures 15 amino acids from cysteine to phenylalanine. Only CDR3 DNA remains: 45 bases, in frame from the first base.